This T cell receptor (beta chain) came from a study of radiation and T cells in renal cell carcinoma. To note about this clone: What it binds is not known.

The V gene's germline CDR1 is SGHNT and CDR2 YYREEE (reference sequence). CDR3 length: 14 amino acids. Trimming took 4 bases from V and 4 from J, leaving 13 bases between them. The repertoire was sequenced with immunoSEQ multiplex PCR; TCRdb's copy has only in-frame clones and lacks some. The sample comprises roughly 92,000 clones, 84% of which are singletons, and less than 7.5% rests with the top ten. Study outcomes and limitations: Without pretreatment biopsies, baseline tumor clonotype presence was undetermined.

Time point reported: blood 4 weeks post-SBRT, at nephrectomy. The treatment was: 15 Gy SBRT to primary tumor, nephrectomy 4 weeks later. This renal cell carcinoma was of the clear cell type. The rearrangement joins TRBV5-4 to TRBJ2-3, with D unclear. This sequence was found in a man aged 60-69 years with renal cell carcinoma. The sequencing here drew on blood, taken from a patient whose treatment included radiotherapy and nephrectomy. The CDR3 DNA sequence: TGTGCCAGCAGCCACGAGACACTTCCAGATACGCAGTATTTT. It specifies CASSHETLPDTQYF. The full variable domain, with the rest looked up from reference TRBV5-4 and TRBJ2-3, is ETGVTQSPTHLIKTRGQQVTLRCSSQSGHNTVSWYQQALGQGPQFIFQYYREEENGRGNFPPRFSGLQFPNYSSELNVNALELDDSALYLCASSHETLPDTQYFGPGTRLTVL.